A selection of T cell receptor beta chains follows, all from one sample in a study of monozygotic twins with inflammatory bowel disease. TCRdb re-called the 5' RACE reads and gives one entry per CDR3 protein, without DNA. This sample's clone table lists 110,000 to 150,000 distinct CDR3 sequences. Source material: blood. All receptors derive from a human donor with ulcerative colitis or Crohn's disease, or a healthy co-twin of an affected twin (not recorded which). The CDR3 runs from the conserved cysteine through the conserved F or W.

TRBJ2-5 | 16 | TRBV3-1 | CASSHRGGGSLETQYF
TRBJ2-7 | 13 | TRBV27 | CASSLPGAVEQYF
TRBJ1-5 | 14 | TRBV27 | CTSSLSTVRRVRHF
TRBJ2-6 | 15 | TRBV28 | CASSFGLTGANVLTF
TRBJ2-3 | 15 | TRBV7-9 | CASSPGTSDTDTQYF
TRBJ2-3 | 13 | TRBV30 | CAWNRGITDTQYF
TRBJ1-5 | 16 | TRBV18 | CASSENRGLSNQPQHF
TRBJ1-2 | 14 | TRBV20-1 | CSANPGTGGTGYTF
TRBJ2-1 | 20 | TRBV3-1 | CASSPAGASGTWSSYNEQFF
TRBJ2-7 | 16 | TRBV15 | CATSRDNGPLKYEQYF
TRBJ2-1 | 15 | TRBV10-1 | CASGGDRSSYNEQFF
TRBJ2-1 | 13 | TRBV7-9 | CASSFLSYNEQFF
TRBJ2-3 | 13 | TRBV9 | CASSGGQLDTQYF
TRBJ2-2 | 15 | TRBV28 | CASSKTDPNTGELFF
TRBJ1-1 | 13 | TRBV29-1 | CSVGRALNTEAFF
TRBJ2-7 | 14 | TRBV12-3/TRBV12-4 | CASSLGTGTHEQYF
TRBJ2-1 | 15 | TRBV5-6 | CASREQGRPYNEQFF